This TCR beta chain came from a study of cytomegalovirus exposure and HLA in healthy donors. Broader study findings: The study found most TCR sequences rare, yet found some public TCRs in many donors. In a later analysis, across HLA loci, associated TCR counts were highest for DRB1, lowest for HLA-C. A prior analysis recorded that most TCR beta V segments were productive about 87% or about 30% of the time.

Primers for the PCR totalled 60 Vbeta and 13 Jbeta. Profiling relied on immunoSEQ multiplex PCR, and the TCRdb table lists in-frame clones only, not all of them. The sample lists roughly 100,000 clones, about 71% occurring once. In regard to this clone: What it recognizes is unknown.

The trim removed 5 bases at V and 7 bases at J, leaving 10 bases unmatched. This CDR3 contains 15 residues. Germline CDR1 and CDR2: SGHAT and FQNNGV. Sequenced sample: PBMCs. This sequence originates from a woman in her forties or fifties in good health and CMV-seronegative. V is TRBV11-2 and J is TRBJ2-1; 8 bases match TRBD2. In DNA, the CDR3 is TGTGCCAGCAGCAAAAAACTAGCGGAACGGAATGAGCAGTTCTTC. This encodes CASSKKLAERNEQFF.